This T cell receptor (beta chain) came from a study of molecular identifiers for immune sequencing clone quantification. The wider study: The replicate experiment used RNA from 20,000 or 100,000 naive CD8 cells. This RNA was split into five aliquots, and four of them were sequenced. Study results and caveats: Over 97% of effector molecules, but under 1% in naive cells, were held by clones with more than 20 RNA copies.

This clonotype turned up a few times. What it recognizes is unknown. MiXCR, run by TCRdb on the PCR reads, gives a single entry per CDR3 protein. The data show tens of thousands of distinct CDR3 sequences, around 23% seen once. The CDR3 is made up of 17 amino acids. V lost 3 bases to trimming and J lost 7 bases; unmatched junction nucleotides: 13. CDR1 is SGHAT, CDR2 FQNNGV, per germline. Libraries used roughly 18,000 to 1,000,000 sorted naive CD8 T cells and 10%, 30% or 50% RNA input. The material sequenced was naive CD8+ T cells from blood, with Jurkat cell RNA spiked in. Subset specified: FACS-sorted CD8+CD4-CCR7+CD45RA+ naive T cells. The chain carries TRBV11-2 and TRBJ2-5, with 11 bases lining up with TRBD2. This receptor was identified in a human donor in good health. Some libraries in this study had Jurkat cell RNA spiked in. CDR3 loop: CASSFLRTSGSEGTQYF. DNA of the CDR3: TGTGCCAGCAGCTTTCTCCGGACTAGCGGGTCAGAAGGGACCCAGTACTTC.